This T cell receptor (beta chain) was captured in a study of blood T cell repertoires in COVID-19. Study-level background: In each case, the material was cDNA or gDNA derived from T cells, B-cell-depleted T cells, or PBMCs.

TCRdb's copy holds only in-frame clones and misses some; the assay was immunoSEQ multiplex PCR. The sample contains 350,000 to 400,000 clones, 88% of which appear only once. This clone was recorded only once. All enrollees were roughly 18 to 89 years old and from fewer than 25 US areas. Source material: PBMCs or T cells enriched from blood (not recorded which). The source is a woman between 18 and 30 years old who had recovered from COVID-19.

The CDR3 nucleotides read TGTGCCAGCAGCTCAATCCGACAGGGTGTCCACAATGAGCAGTTCTTC. This sequence encodes CASSSIRQGVHNEQFF. The rearrangement links TRBV11-3 to TRBJ2-1; 7 bases line up with TRBD1. Germline CDR1 and CDR2: SGHNT and YENEEA. This CDR3 has 16 residues. With 4 bases clipped from V and 5 bases from J, the junction kept 11 bases outside the gene matches.